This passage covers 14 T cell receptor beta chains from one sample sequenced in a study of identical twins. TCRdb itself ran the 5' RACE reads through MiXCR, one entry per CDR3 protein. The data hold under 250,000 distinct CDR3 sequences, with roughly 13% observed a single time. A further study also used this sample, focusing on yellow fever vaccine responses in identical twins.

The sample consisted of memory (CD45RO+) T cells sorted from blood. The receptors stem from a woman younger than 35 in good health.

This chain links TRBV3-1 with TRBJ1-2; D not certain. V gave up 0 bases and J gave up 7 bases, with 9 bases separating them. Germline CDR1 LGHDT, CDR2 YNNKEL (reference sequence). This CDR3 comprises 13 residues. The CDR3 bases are TGTGCCAGCAGCCAAGAACGTAGAGTTGGCTACACCTTC. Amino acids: CASSQERRVGYTF.

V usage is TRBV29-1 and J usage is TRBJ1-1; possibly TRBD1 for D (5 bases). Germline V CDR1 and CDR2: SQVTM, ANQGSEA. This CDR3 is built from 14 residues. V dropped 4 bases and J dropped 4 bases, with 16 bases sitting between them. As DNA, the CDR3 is TGCAGCGTTGCTACGGGGGGGACGGTCACTGAAGCTTTCTTT. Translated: CSVATGGTVTEAFF.

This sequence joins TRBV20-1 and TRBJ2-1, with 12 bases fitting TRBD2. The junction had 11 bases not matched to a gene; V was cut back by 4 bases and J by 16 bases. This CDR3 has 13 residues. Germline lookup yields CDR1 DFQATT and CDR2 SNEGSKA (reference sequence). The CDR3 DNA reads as TGCAGTGCTAATCCTAGCGGGGGGGTTCTTTTATTCTTC. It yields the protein CSANPSGGVLLFF.

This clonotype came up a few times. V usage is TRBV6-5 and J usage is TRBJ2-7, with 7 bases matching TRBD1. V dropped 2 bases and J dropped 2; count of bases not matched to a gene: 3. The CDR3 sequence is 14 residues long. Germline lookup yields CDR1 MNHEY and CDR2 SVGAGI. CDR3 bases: TGTGCCAGCAGTTACGAGGGGACAGCCTACGAGCAGTACTTC. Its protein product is CASSYEGTAYEQYF.

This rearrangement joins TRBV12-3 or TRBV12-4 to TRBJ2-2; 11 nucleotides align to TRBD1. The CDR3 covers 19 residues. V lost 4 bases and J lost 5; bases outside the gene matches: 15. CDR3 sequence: CASSSKPPGTGGRTGELFF. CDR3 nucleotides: TGTGCCAGCAGTTCCAAACCTCCCGGGACAGGGGGGAGGACCGGGGAGCTGTTTTTT.

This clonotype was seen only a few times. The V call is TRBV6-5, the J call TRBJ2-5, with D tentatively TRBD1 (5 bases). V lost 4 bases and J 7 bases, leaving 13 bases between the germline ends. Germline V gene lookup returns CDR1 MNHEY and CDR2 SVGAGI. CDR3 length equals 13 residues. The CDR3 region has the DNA TGTGCCAGCAGTTGGGGCGAGTCAGGGACCCAGTACTTC. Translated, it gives CASSWGESGTQYF.

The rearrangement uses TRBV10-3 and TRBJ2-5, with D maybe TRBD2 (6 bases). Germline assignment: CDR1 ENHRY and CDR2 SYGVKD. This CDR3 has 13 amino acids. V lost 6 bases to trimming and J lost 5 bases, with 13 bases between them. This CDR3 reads CAIRAGPLETQYF. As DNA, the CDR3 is TGTGCCATCAGAGCGGGCCCCCTGGAGACCCAGTACTTC.

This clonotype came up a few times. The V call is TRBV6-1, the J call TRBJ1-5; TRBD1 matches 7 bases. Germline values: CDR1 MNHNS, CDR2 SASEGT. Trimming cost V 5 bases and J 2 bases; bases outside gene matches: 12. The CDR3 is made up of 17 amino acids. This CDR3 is CASSKEYRGLGNQPQHF. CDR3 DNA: TGTGCCAGCAGTAAAGAGTACAGGGGATTGGGCAATCAGCCCCAGCATTTT.

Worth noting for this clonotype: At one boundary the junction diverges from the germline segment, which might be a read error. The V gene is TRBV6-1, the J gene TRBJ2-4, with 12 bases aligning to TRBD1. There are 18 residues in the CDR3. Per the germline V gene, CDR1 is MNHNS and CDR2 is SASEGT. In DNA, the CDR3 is TGTGCCAGCACCTCTAAACCGGGACAGGGGGCCGGCAAAAACATTCACTACTTC. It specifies CASTSKPGQGAGKNIHYF.

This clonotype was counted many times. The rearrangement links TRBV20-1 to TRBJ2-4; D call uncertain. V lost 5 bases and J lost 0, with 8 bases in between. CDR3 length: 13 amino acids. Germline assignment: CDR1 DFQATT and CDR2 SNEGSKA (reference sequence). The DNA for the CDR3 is TGCAGTGCTCCCGGCCTAGCCAAAAACATTCAGTACTTC. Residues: CSAPGLAKNIQYF.

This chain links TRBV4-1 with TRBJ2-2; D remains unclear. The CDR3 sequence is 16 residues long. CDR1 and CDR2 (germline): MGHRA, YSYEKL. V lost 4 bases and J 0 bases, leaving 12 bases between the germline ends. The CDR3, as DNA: TGCGCCAGCAGCCTCCTCGCCGGGCCGAACACCGGGGAGCTGTTTTTT. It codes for CASSLLAGPNTGELFF.

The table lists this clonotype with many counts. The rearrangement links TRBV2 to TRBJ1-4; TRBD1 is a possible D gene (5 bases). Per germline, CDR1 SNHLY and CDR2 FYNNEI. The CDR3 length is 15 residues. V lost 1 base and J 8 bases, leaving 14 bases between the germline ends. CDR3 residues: CASSEGGPKGEKLFF. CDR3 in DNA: TGTGCCAGCAGTGAAGGGGGCCCCAAAGGGGAAAAACTGTTTTTT.

CDR3 residues: CSVEWLAGVHNEQFF. The CDR3 DNA sequence: TGCAGCGTTGAATGGCTAGCGGGAGTTCACAATGAGCAGTTCTTC. This sequence joins TRBV29-1 and TRBJ2-1; TRBD2 aligns across 10 bases. The CDR3 has 15 amino acids. J gave up 5 bases and V 2 bases, and 6 bases lay outside the gene matches. Germline V gene data show CDR1 as SQVTM and CDR2 as ANQGSEA.

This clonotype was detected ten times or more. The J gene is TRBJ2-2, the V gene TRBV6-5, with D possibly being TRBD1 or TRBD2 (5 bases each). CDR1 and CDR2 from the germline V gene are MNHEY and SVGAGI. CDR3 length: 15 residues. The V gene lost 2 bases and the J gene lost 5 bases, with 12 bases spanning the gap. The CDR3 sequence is CASSYLQGGTGELFF. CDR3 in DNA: TGTGCCAGCAGTTACCTCCAGGGCGGGACCGGGGAGCTGTTTTTT.